Following are 8 T cell receptor beta chains from one sample sequenced in a study of T cell clones after liver transplantation. Profiling relied on immunoSEQ multiplex PCR, and the TCRdb table lists in-frame clones only, not all of them. In the table there are 93,000 or so clones, around 84% of which are singletons. This material consisted of CD4+ T cells from blood, taken around 50 months after liver transplant. These receptors came from a human patient who received a liver transplant. Some T cells may originate from the graft donor.

The V call is TRBV28, the J call TRBJ1-4; 7 bases align to TRBD1. The CDR3 contains 15 residues. Germline V gene sequence: CDR1 MDHEN, CDR2 SYDVKM. Trimming took 2 bases from V and 3 from J; bases not matched to a gene: 3. In DNA, the CDR3 is TGTGCCAGCAGTTTAAGAGGACAGGCTAATGAAAAACTGTTTTTT. Encoded protein: CASSLRGQANEKLFF.

The rearrangement uses TRBV14 and TRBJ1-2; D unclear. Between the trimmed V and J ends, which lost 4 bases and 5 bases, there was a span of 14 bases. The CDR3 has 14 amino acids. The germline V gene has CDR1 SGHDN and CDR2 FVKESK. This CDR3 reads CASSLGQVVYGYTF. CDR3 in DNA: TGTGCCAGCAGCCTCGGGCAGGTCGTTTATGGCTACACCTTC. The complete variable domain, with remaining parts taken from reference TRBV14 and TRBJ1-2, reads EAGVTQFPSHSVIEKGQTVTLRCDPISGHDNLYWYRRVMGKEIKFLLHFVKESKQDESGMPNNRFLAERTGGTYSTLKVQPAELEDSGVYFCASSLGQVVYGYTFGSGTRLTVV.

This clone was picked up a small number of times. This chain uses TRBV19 with TRBJ2-3, with a possible D match to TRBD1 (5 bases). The germline V gene encodes CDR1 LNHDA and CDR2 SQIVND (reference sequence). The ends were cut back, 3 bases at V and 2 bases at J, with 6 bases in the middle. This CDR3 is 13 amino acids long. The CDR3 loop is CASSIRDTDTQYF. The CDR3 nucleotides read TGTGCCAGTAGTATCAGGGACACAGATACGCAGTATTTT. The full variable domain, in which reference TRBV19 and TRBJ2-3 provide the parts outside the CDR3, is DGGITQSPKYLFRKEGQNVTLSCEQNLNHDAMYWYRQDPGQGLRLIYYSQIVNDFQKGDIAEGYSVSREKKESFPLTVTSAQKNPTAFYLCASSIRDTDTQYFGPGTRLTVL.

Here the CDR3 reads CASSLVITSGDQETQYF. CDR3 sequence (DNA): TGTGCCAGCAGCTTAGTTATTACTAGCGGGGACCAAGAGACCCAGTACTTC. The rearrangement joins TRBV11-3 to TRBJ2-5, with 10 bases matching TRBD2. V lost 1 base, J lost 0 bases, and 5 bases stayed unmatched. CDR1 is SGHNT and CDR2 is YENEEA in the germline V gene. The CDR3 is 17 residues long.

The chain couples TRBV11-2 to TRBJ1-4; TRBD1 is a possible D gene (5 bases). Germline V lookup: CDR1 SGHAT, CDR2 FQNNGV. The CDR3 consists of 15 residues. The V and J ends lost 0 bases and 0 bases respectively, with 5 bases between them. The CDR3 DNA reads TGTGCCAGCAGCTTAGACAGGGCAACTAATGAAAAACTGTTTTTT. It is translated as CASSLDRATNEKLFF.

This chain connects TRBV7-9 to TRBJ2-5; D might be TRBD1 (6 bases). The CDR3 has 15 residues. Germline V gene data show CDR1 as SEHNR and CDR2 as FQNEAQ (reference sequence). V lost 6 bases to trimming and J lost 5 bases, with 19 bases between them. CDR3 sequence: CASRFGAGDFETQYF. The CDR3 DNA reads as TGTGCCAGCAGGTTTGGGGCAGGGGATTTTGAGACCCAGTACTTC.

This clone was seen more than once but under ten times. The V call is TRBV7-7, the J call TRBJ2-5; 7 nucleotides match TRBD2. The CDR3 sequence is 14 residues long. Trimming cost V 6 bases and J 5 bases; bases outside gene matches: 9. Germline loops: CDR1 SSHAT, CDR2 FNYEAQ (reference sequence). CDR3 nucleotides: TGTGCCAGCAGTCCAATGGGGGAGGGGGAGACCCAGTACTTC. Its translation is CASSPMGEGETQYF.

This chain uses TRBV6-1 with TRBJ1-3, with D uncertain. The CDR3 has 13 amino acids. The germline V gene encodes CDR1 MNHNS and CDR2 SASEGT. Trimming took 6 bases from V and 5 from J, leaving 11 bases between them. The CDR3 protein is CASSPERRNTIYF. CDR3 DNA: TGTGCCAGCAGCCCGGAGCGTAGAAACACCATATATTTT.